These T cell receptor beta chains were read from a single sample in a study of cytomegalovirus exposure and HLA in healthy donors. Here immunoSEQ multiplex PCR was the method, and the copy in TCRdb shows in-frame clones only, minus some. The sample yields 150,000 to 200,000 clones, roughly 75% seen once. Specimen: PBMCs. The source of these receptors is a male donor in good health and CMV-seronegative. Both conserved end residues are part of each CDR3. D genes are given only for firm matches. Not all rows give a size; the values are once, few, many and, for expanded clones, a class.

size: .
D: .
J: TRBJ2-5
V: TRBV6-5
CDR3: CASSSQVGGQETQYF
DNA: TGTGCCAGCAGTTCTCAGGTTGGGGGGCAAGAGACCCAGTACTTC

size: .
D: TRBD1
J: TRBJ1-4
V: TRBV15
CDR3: CATSRGQTATNEKLFF
DNA: TGTGCCACCAGCAGGGGACAGACAGCAACTAATGAAAAACTGTTTTTT

size: few
D: TRBD1
J: TRBJ2-2
V: TRBV5-4
CDR3: CASSLWTGTGELFF
DNA: TGTGCCAGCAGCTTGTGGACAGGGACCGGGGAGCTGTTTTTT

size: .
D: .
J: TRBJ2-1
V: TRBV21-1
CDR3: CASSKSCSSYNEQFF
DNA: TGTGCCAGCAGCAAATCTTGCAGTTCCTACAATGAGCAGTTCTTC

size: .
D: TRBD1
J: TRBJ2-7
V: TRBV6-5
CDR3: CASRRGPEGPEQYF
DNA: TGTGCCAGCAGGAGGGGGCCTGAGGGCCCCGAGCAGTACTTC

size: .
D: .
J: TRBJ1-4
V: TRBV27
CDR3: CASSPDGVREKLFF
DNA: TGTGCCAGCAGTCCCGACGGGGTACGTGAAAAACTGTTTTTT

size: .
D: TRBD2
J: TRBJ2-1
V: TRBV28
CDR3: CASSPAGTSGSLEQFF
DNA: TGTGCCAGCAGCCCGGCAGGGACTAGCGGGAGCCTCGAGCAGTTCTTC

size: .
D: .
J: TRBJ2-7
V: TRBV11-3
CDR3: CASSQGGDEQYF
DNA: TGTGCCAGCAGCCAGGGGGGAGACGAGCAGTACTTC

size: .
D: TRBD1
J: TRBJ1-2
V: TRBV6-6
CDR3: CASSSTGGAGGYTF
DNA: TGTGCCAGCAGTTCGACAGGGGGCGCAGGTGGCTACACCTTC

size: .
D: .
J: TRBJ1-2
V: TRBV6-5
CDR3: CASRARGGAAHGYTF
DNA: TGTGCCAGCAGAGCAAGGGGAGGGGCGGCGCATGGCTACACCTTC

size: .
D: TRBD1
J: TRBJ2-6
V: TRBV23-1
CDR3: CASSQQQGSTGANVLTF
DNA: TGCGCCAGCAGTCAACAACAGGGGTCCACTGGGGCCAACGTCCTGACTTTC

size: .
D: .
J: TRBJ1-6
V: TRBV6-1
CDR3: CASGWERRNSPLHF
DNA: TGTGCCAGCGGTTGGGAGCGCCGTAATTCACCCCTCCACTTT

size: once
D: TRBD2
J: TRBJ2-1
V: TRBV7-3
CDR3: CASSVTSGSGHEQFF
DNA: TGTGCCAGCAGCGTGACTAGCGGGAGTGGGCATGAGCAGTTCTTC

size: .
D: .
J: TRBJ2-1
V: TRBV19
CDR3: CASSIQGGQTYNEQFF
DNA: TGTGCCAGTAGTATTCAGGGGGGACAGACCTACAATGAGCAGTTCTTC

size: .
D: .
J: TRBJ2-1
V: TRBV5-1
CDR3: CASSRQFNEQFF
DNA: TGCGCCAGCAGCCGACAGTTCAATGAGCAGTTCTTC

size: few
D: .
J: TRBJ1-5
V: TRBV4-1
CDR3: CASSQDGVAGDQPQHF
DNA: TGCGCCAGCAGCCAAGATGGGGTCGCAGGGGATCAGCCCCAGCATTTT

size: .
D: TRBD1
J: TRBJ1-2
V: TRBV5-4
CDR3: CASSFFGTGVGGYTF
DNA: TGTGCCAGCAGCTTCTTCGGCACAGGGGTGGGTGGCTACACCTTC

size: .
D: TRBD1
J: TRBJ2-5
V: TRBV18
CDR3: CASSQGQQETQYF
DNA: TGTGCCAGCTCCCAGGGACAGCAAGAGACCCAGTACTTC

size: .
D: TRBD2
J: TRBJ2-5
V: TRBV5-8
CDR3: CASSRGLAGGVQETQYF
DNA: TGTGCCAGCAGCCGTGGACTAGCGGGGGGAGTCCAAGAGACCCAGTACTTC

size: .
D: .
J: TRBJ2-7
V: TRBV2
CDR3: CASSVDSNYEQYF
DNA: TGTGCCAGCAGTGTCGATAGCAACTACGAGCAGTACTTC